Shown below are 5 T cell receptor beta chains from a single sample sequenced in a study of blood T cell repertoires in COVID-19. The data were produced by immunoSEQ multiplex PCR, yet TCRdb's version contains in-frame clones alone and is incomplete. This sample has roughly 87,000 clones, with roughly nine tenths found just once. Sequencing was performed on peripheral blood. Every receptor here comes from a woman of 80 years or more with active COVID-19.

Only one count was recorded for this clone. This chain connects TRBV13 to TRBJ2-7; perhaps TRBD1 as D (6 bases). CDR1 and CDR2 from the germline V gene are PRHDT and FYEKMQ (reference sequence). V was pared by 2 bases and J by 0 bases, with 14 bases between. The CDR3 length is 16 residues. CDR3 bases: TGTGCCAGCAGCTTACTCAGGGGCTTTTCCTCCTACGAGCAGTACTTC. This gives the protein CASSLLRGFSSYEQYF.

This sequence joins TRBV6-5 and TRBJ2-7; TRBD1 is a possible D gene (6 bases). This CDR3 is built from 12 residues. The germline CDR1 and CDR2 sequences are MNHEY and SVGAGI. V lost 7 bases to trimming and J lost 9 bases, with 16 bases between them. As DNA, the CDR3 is TGTGCCAGCAACCCCCCGGTGGGGGCGCAGTACTTC. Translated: CASNPPVGAQYF.

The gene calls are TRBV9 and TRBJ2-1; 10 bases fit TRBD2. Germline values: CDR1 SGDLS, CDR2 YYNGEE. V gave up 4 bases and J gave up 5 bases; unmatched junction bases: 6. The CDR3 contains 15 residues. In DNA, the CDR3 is TGTGCCAGCAGCATTCTAGCGGGAGAGAACAATGAGCAGTTCTTC. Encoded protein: CASSILAGENNEQFF.

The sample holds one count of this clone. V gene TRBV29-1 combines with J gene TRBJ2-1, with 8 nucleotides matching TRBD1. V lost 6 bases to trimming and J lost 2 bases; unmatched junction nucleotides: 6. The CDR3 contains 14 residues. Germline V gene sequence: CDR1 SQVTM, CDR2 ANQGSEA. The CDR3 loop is CSVGGQGPYNEQFF. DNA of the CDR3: TGCAGCGTCGGCGGACAGGGTCCCTACAATGAGCAGTTCTTC.

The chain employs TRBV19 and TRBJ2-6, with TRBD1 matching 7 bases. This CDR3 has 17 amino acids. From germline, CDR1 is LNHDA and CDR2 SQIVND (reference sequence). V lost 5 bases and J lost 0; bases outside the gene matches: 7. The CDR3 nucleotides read TGTGCCAGTAGTGTTCGGACAGGCCGCTCTGGGGCCAACGTCCTGACTTTC. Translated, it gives CASSVRTGRSGANVLTF.